The T cell receptor (beta chain) under discussion was sequenced for a study of PD-L1 blockade in urothelial cancer. About the research overall: Between 0 and 3 prior chemotherapy regimens had been given to patients. Blood was subjected to analysis at 3 weeks (second dose) and 6 weeks following treatment start.

Synthetic TCR analog templates were spiked into all PCRs individually. Assay used: immunoSEQ multiplex PCR; TCRdb lists only in-frame clones, some missing. The repertoire consists of over 45,000 clones, with just over 85% occurring once and the leading ten covering 2.5% to 3.5%. Germline trimming cut 4 bases from V and 3 bases from J; bases unmatched to any gene: 4. The CDR3 is 14 residues long. CDR1 and CDR2 (germline): SNHLY, FYNNEI. The TCR originated in a man aged 50 to 59 with urothelial cancer. This rearrangement joins TRBV2 to TRBJ1-2; 8 bases fit TRBD1. The input for sequencing was PBMCs, taken around atezolizumab (anti-PD-L1) treatment. The CDR3 protein is CASSVDREDYGYTF. CDR3 DNA sequence: TGTGCCAGCAGTGTGGACAGGGAAGACTATGGCTACACCTTC.